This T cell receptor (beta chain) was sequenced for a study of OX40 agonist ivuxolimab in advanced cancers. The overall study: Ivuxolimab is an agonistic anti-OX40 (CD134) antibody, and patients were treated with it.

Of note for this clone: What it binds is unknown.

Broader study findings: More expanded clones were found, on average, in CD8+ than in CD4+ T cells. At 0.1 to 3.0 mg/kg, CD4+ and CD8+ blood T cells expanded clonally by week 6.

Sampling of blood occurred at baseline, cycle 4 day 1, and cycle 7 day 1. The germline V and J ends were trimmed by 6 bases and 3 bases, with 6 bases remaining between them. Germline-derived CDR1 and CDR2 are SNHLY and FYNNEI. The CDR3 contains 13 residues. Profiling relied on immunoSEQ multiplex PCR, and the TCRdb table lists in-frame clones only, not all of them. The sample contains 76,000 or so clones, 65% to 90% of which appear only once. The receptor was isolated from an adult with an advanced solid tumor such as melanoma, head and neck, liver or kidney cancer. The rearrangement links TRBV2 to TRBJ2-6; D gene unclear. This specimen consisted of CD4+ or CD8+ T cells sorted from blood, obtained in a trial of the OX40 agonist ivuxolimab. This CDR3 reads CASSGNGANVLTF. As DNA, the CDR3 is TGTGCCAGCAGCGGAAATGGGGCCAACGTCCTGACTTTC.